The 18 T cell receptor beta chains reported below all come from one sample, sequenced in a study of blood T cells in healthy people across ages. The use of a sample-barcoded 5' primer and a J-beta primer mix characterized a second PCR of roughly 6 to 11 cycles. TCRdb reanalysed the 5' RACE reads using MiXCR and keeps one entry per CDR3 protein. The table records about 1,500,000 distinct CDR3 sequences, roughly 40% of them present only once. The sequenced sample was blood. The receptors here all came from a woman younger than 30 in good health.

The V call is TRBV5-1, the J call TRBJ1-6, with D possibly TRBD1 on 6 matching bases. V lost 4 bases, J lost 10 bases, and 15 bases lay in between. Per germline, CDR1 SGHRS and CDR2 YFSETQ. This CDR3 contains 14 residues. The CDR3 protein is CASSQRSGDSPLHF. For the CDR3, the DNA is TGCGCCAGCAGCCAACGCTCAGGGGACTCACCCCTCCACTTT.

V and J are TRBV20-1 and TRBJ2-6, with no clear D. Germline lookup yields CDR1 DFQATT and CDR2 SNEGSKA (reference sequence). This CDR3 comprises 13 residues. Deletions cut 6 bases from V and 0 bases from J, with 6 bases between. DNA for the CDR3: TGCAGTGCACAGAGCTCTGGGGCCAACGTCCTGACTTTC. Protein product: CSAQSSGANVLTF.

This clonotype has more than one count but fewer than ten. V is TRBV10-2 and J is TRBJ2-1, with 11 bases that match TRBD2. The CDR3 covers 14 residues. Trimming removed 7 bases from V and 1 base from J; junction bases left unmatched: 0. Germline V gives CDR1 WSHSY, CDR2 SAAADI. The CDR3 DNA reads as TGCGCCAGCATAGCGGGGGGGTCCTACAATGAGCAGTTCTTC. Translated, it gives CASIAGGSYNEQFF.

Only a few counts were recorded for this clonotype. V and J are TRBV18 and TRBJ1-5; D might be TRBD1 (6 bases). The CDR3 spans 15 residues. Trimming removed 0 bases from V and 4 bases from J, with 10 bases in between. Per germline, CDR1 KGHSH and CDR2 LQKENI. CDR3 nucleotide sequence: TGTGCCAGCTCACCACCCGGGACAAATAATCAGCCCCAGCATTTT. Translating it yields CASSPPGTNNQPQHF.

J is TRBJ1-2 and V is TRBV9, with D perhaps TRBD1 (5 bases). Germline V gene lookup returns CDR1 SGDLS and CDR2 YYNGEE. Trimming cost V 3 bases and J 0 bases, with 12 bases left between them. CDR3 length equals 15 residues. The CDR3 DNA reads as TGTGCCAGCAGCGCGCAGGGAAATTCTAACTATGGCTACACCTTC. Translating gives CASSAQGNSNYGYTF.

The chain combines TRBV28 with TRBJ2-3, with D possibly TRBD1 on 6 matching bases. The V and J ends lost 4 bases and 2 bases respectively, with 13 bases between them. CDR3 size: 15 residues. Germline V gene sequence: CDR1 MDHEN, CDR2 SYDVKM. CDR3 nucleotide sequence: TGTGCCAGCAGTTCCTCGACAGGCTACACAGATACGCAGTATTTT. Encoded protein: CASSSSTGYTDTQYF.

This chain links TRBV11-2 with TRBJ1-5; D may be TRBD1 (5 bases). The ends were cut back, 2 bases at V and 3 bases at J, with 8 bases in the middle. The CDR3 has 14 residues. CDR1 is SGHAT, CDR2 FQNNGV, per germline. CDR3 DNA sequence: TGTGCCAGCAGCTTAAGCAGGGACAATCAGCCCCAGCATTTT. The encoded protein is CASSLSRDNQPQHF.

For the CDR3, the DNA is TGTGCCGCCAGCCCGGGCAGTTCAACCGGGGAGCTGTTTTTT. Its translation is CAASPGSSTGELFF. The chain couples TRBV6-1 to TRBJ2-2, with D unclear. The CDR3 spans 14 residues. The germline gives CDR1 MNHNS, CDR2 SASEGT. V dropped 11 bases and J dropped 5 bases, with 18 bases sitting between them.

This clonotype was seen more than once but under ten times. The chain has TRBV16 and TRBJ1-5; D uncertain. Germline CDR1 is KGHSY and CDR2 is FQNENV. The CDR3 is made up of 15 amino acids. Trimming removed 4 bases at V and 4 bases at J, with 14 bases between. Here the CDR3 reads CASSPPGRRNQPQHF. The CDR3 region has the DNA TGTGCCAGCAGCCCTCCGGGGAGGAGGAATCAGCCCCAGCATTTT.

This chain joins TRBV10-3 and TRBJ1-1; the D gene is possibly TRBD1 (6 bases). The V gene lost 6 bases and the J gene lost 4 bases, with 15 bases spanning the gap. This CDR3 spans 14 amino acids. CDR1 ENHRY and CDR2 SYGVKD come from the germline V gene. Written as DNA, the CDR3 is TGTGCCATCAGGAATCTGACAGGCATCACTGAAGCTTTCTTT. Its protein is CAIRNLTGITEAFF.

The rearrangement joins TRBV6-1 to TRBJ2-1; 8 nucleotides match TRBD1. This CDR3 has 15 amino acids. The V and J ends lost 6 bases and 9 bases, in that order; junction bases with no gene match: 13. In germline, CDR1 is MNHNS, CDR2 SASEGT. This CDR3 reads CASSPRTGTVTEQFF. The CDR3 nucleotides read TGTGCCAGCAGCCCACGGACAGGGACGGTCACTGAGCAGTTCTTC.

The gene calls are TRBV28 and TRBJ2-3, with TRBD2 identical over 9 bases. V was pared by 6 bases and J by 3 bases, with 4 bases of the junction left unmatched. Germline V gene lookup returns CDR1 MDHEN and CDR2 SYDVKM. The CDR3 extends over 14 amino acids. The CDR3 DNA reads as TGTGCCAGCAGGCTAGCGGGAACTACAGATACGCAGTATTTT. The encoded protein is CASRLAGTTDTQYF. Drawing the rest from reference TRBV28 and TRBJ2-3, the complete variable domain is DVKVTQSSRYLVKRTGEKVFLECVQDMDHENMFWYRQDPGLGLRLIYFSYDVKMKEKGDIPEGYSVSREKKERFSLILESASTNQTSMYLCASRLAGTTDTQYFGPGTRLTVL.

The chain combines TRBV7-9 with TRBJ1-5; 9 nucleotides match TRBD1. The length of the CDR3 is 18 residues. Unmatched junction bases numbered 8, after V lost 1 base and J lost 1 base. In germline, CDR1 is SEHNR, CDR2 FQNEAQ (reference sequence). The CDR3, as DNA: TGTGCCAGCAGCTTAGGTCTGGACAGGGGCGTGAGCAATCAGCCCCAGCATTTT. Its translation: CASSLGLDRGVSNQPQHF.

This chain links TRBV6-2 or TRBV6-3 with TRBJ2-2; 7 positions agree with TRBD1. Germline CDR1 MNHEY, CDR2 SVGEGT. This CDR3 comprises 17 residues. V shed 6 bases and J 3 bases; nucleotides not matched to a gene: 13. The CDR3 DNA follows: TGTGCCAGCAGGGGTGATGAGGGGACAGACTACACCGGGGAGCTGTTTTTT. As protein: CASRGDEGTDYTGELFF.

This clonotype was seen a few times. V usage is TRBV7-2 and J usage is TRBJ2-7; D not resolved. The CDR3 loop spans 13 amino acids. Germline CDR1 is SGHTA and CDR2 is FQGNSA. V shed 4 bases and J shed 3 bases, with 10 bases lying between them. The CDR3 is CASSSRSVYEQYF. CDR3 DNA sequence: TGTGCCAGCAGCTCCCGTAGTGTCTACGAGCAGTACTTC. Combining the CDR3 with reference TRBV7-2 and TRBJ2-7 gives the whole variable domain GAGVSQSPSNKVTEKGKDVELRCDPISGHTALYWYRQSLGQGLEFLIYFQGNSAPDKSGLPSDRFSAERTGGSVSTLTIQRTQQEDSAVYLCASSSRSVYEQYFGPGTRLTVT.

The sample holds a few counts of this clonotype. The V call is TRBV5-1, the J call TRBJ2-3; 7 bases fit TRBD2. Germline V gene lookup returns CDR1 SGHRS and CDR2 YFSETQ. The CDR3 is 15 amino acids. Unmatched junction bases numbered 3, after V lost 1 base and J lost 1 base. The DNA for the CDR3 is TGCGCCAGCAGCTTGAGCCTAGCGGGCACAGATACGCAGTATTTT. Translated: CASSLSLAGTDTQYF.

The rearrangement links TRBV20-1 to TRBJ2-7; 7 bases match TRBD2. This CDR3 contains 13 residues. In germline, CDR1 is DFQATT, CDR2 SNEGSKA (reference sequence). The V and J ends lost 3 bases and 6 bases, in that order; junction bases with no gene match: 8. The chain's CDR3 is CSASGGRAGEQYF. The CDR3 DNA reads TGCAGTGCTAGTGGTGGGAGGGCCGGCGAGCAGTACTTC.

V gene TRBV6-6 combines with J gene TRBJ1-2; 7 bases are shared with TRBD1. V lost 0 bases to trimming and J lost 8 bases; unmatched junction nucleotides: 6. Germline CDR1 reads MNHNY; CDR2 reads SVGAGI (reference sequence). CDR3 length equals 14 residues. CDR3: CASSYSLQGDGYTF. The CDR3 DNA follows: TGTGCCAGCAGTTACTCCCTCCAGGGGGACGGCTACACCTTC.